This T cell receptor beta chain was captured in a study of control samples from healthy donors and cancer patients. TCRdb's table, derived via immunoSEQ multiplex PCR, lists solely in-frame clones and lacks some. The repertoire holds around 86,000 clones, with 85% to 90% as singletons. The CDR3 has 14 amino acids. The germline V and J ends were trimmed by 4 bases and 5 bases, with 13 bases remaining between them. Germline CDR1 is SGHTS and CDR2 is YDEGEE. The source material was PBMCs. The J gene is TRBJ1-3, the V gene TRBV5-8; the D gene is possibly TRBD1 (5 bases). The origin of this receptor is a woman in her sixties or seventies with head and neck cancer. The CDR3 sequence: CASSPYGARNTIYF. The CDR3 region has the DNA TGTGCCAGCAGCCCTTATGGGGCCAGAAACACCATATATTTT.